This passage covers 2 T cell receptor beta chains from one sample sequenced in a study of CD8 T cells in Susac syndrome. Reverse transcription of about 0.45 to 1 ug RNA was performed with random hexamers. Using its own MiXCR run on the immunoSEQ multiplex PCR reads, TCRdb lists one record per CDR3 protein. The sample has around 170,000 distinct CDR3 sequences; 85% to 95% are singletons. Sample: CD8+ T cells from PBMCs. These TCRs come from a human donor with Susac syndrome.

This chain joins TRBV10-2 and TRBJ2-1; 7 bases line up with TRBD1. CDR3 length equals 14 residues. V was pared by 7 bases and J by 6 bases, with 9 bases of the junction left unmatched. Looked up from germline, CDR1 is WSHSY and CDR2 is SAAADI. This chain's CDR3 is CASTRGTAPNEQFF. The CDR3 DNA sequence: TGCGCCAGCACTCGAGGGACAGCTCCCAATGAGCAGTTCTTC.

This chain links TRBV6-1 with TRBJ1-4, with a weak D call TRBD1 (5 bases). Germline V gene lookup returns CDR1 MNHNS and CDR2 SASEGT. The CDR3 consists of 15 residues. V was pared by 6 bases and J by 8 bases, with 19 bases between. The DNA for the CDR3 is TGTGCCAGCAGCGTAACAGGTTTACGAGGGGAAAAACTGTTTTTT. This codes for CASSVTGLRGEKLFF.